A selection of T cell receptor beta chains follows, all from one sample in a study of CD8+CD57+ T cells in acquired aplastic anemia. MiXCR, applied by TCRdb to the reads, yields one record per CDR3 protein. The sample lists roughly 20,000 distinct CDR3 sequences, around 40% occurring once. Sequenced: CD8+CD57+ T cells sorted from PBMCs. Receptor source: a human donor with aplastic anemia. The CDR3 runs from the conserved cysteine through the conserved F or W. A D gene is named only where the DNA matches it firmly. Size is stated for part of the rows, as once, few or many counts, or as a class when the clone is expanded.

TRBJ2-3 | TRBV20-1 | many | . | CSANLPSTDTQYF | TGCAGTGCCAATCTACCAAGCACAGATACGCAGTATTTT
TRBJ2-3 | TRBV5-1 | . | TRBD1 | CASSSTGDRTDTQYF | TGCGCCAGCAGCTCGACAGGGGACAGGACAGATACGCAGTATTTT
TRBJ2-3 | TRBV14 | . | TRBD2 | CASSSRLTGGTDAQYF | TGTGCCAGCAGTTCCAGACTAACGGGAGGCACAGATGCGCAGTATTTT
TRBJ2-1 | TRBV6-1 | few | . | CASSEVPQGNEQFF | TGTGCCAGCAGTGAAGTTCCACAGGGCAATGAGCAGTTCTTC
TRBJ2-7 | TRBV6-1 | . | . | CASSELGTYEQYF | TGTGCCAGCAGTGAACTGGGTACCTACGAGCAGTACTTC
TRBJ2-2 | TRBV9 | . | TRBD2 | CASRPSGNDGGGELFF | TGTGCCAGCAGACCTAGCGGGAACGACGGTGGCGGGGAGCTGTTTTTT
TRBJ1-5 | TRBV6-6 | . | . | CASSYRGAVGNQPQHF | TGTGCCAGCAGTTACAGAGGTGCCGTTGGCAATCAGCCCCAGCATTTT
TRBJ2-3 | TRBV6-4 | many | . | CASSTKSTDTQYF | TGTGCCAGCTCCACGAAGAGCACAGATACGCAGTATTTT
TRBJ2-1 | TRBV2 | . | . | CASSERLVPPLGNEQFF | TGTGCCAGCAGTGAGCGGCTAGTCCCCCCTCTGGGCAATGAGCAGTTCTTC
TRBJ2-3 | TRBV20-1 | few | TRBD2 | CSARASGSGAHTDTQYF | TGCAGTGCTAGAGCGAGCGGGAGTGGGGCACACACAGATACGCAGTATTTT